This T cell receptor (beta chain) was profiled in a study of cytomegalovirus exposure and HLA in healthy donors. Study observations and caveats: Follow-up analysis found HLA locus-dependent TCR association rates, highest for DRB1 and lowest for HLA-C.

The CDR3 covers 15 residues. V dropped 2 bases and J dropped 3; count of bases not matched to a gene: 4. Germline V gene lookup returns CDR1 MNHNY and CDR2 SVGAGI (reference sequence). PCR employed 60 Vbeta and 13 Jbeta primers. Repertoires were generated with immunoSEQ multiplex PCR, while TCRdb's copy carries only in-frame clones and drops some. In the table there are over 100,000 clones, about 61% of which are singletons. In regard to this clone: Its specificity is not known.

The sequence was collected from a woman in her 30s in good health and CMV-seronegative. The chain couples TRBV6-6 to TRBJ2-7; 10 positions match TRBD1. The sequenced sample was PBMCs. CDR3 sequence (DNA): TGTGCCAGCAGTTACGGGACAGGGGCTAGCTACGAGCAGTACTTC. Protein product: CASSYGTGASYEQYF.